The rows below give T cell receptor beta chains drawn from one sample of a study of shared clonotypes between healthy human individuals. The table came from immunoSEQ multiplex PCR; TCRdb's copy has only in-frame clones and leaves some out. The data show around 2,000,000 clones, about 93% seen once. The sequencing input was naive CD8+ T cells from PBMCs. Receptors were obtained from a man aged 18 to 30 in good health. Some clones in this sample may be carry-over from other donors' samples. The CDR3 runs from the conserved cysteine through the conserved F or W. The order of the fields is CDR3 protein, CDR3 DNA, V gene, D gene, clone size, J gene. A D gene is named only where the DNA matches it firmly. Not all rows give a size; the values are once, few, many and, for expanded clones, a class.

CASSQDLGLAGEIGGYEQYF,TGCGCCAGCAGCCAAGATTTGGGGCTAGCGGGAGAAATTGGGGGCTACGAGCAGTACTTC,TRBV4-3,TRBD2,NA,TRBJ2-7
CASRGTSGIYNEQFF,TGTGCCAGCAGAGGGACTAGCGGGATATACAATGAGCAGTTCTTC,TRBV7-6,TRBD2,NA,TRBJ2-1
CASSGGDRPNQPQHF,TGTGCCAGCAGCGGGGGGGACAGGCCGAATCAGCCCCAGCATTTT,TRBV5-6,TRBD1,NA,TRBJ1-5
CASSLVGTGRKYGYTF,TGTGCCAGCAGTTTGGTAGGGACAGGGCGGAAGTATGGCTACACCTTC,TRBV7-8,TRBD1,NA,TRBJ1-2
CASSPGTASWGLQETQYF,TGTGCCAGCAGCCCCGGGACAGCGAGTTGGGGGTTACAAGAGACCCAGTACTTC,TRBV7-8,TRBD1,NA,TRBJ2-5
CATSPYSNQPQHF,TGTGCCACCTCACCTTATAGCAATCAGCCCCAGCATTTT,TRBV2,NA,NA,TRBJ1-5
CASSFSGPSYEQYF,TGTGCCAGCAGTTTTAGCGGGCCCTCCTACGAGCAGTACTTC,TRBV27,TRBD2,NA,TRBJ2-7
CASSLSDRAWYGYTF,TGCGCCAGCAGCCTATCGGACAGGGCTTGGTATGGCTACACCTTC,TRBV4-1,TRBD1,NA,TRBJ1-2
CASTLTESYEQYF,TGTGCCAGCACGCTGACGGAATCCTACGAGCAGTACTTC,TRBV2,NA,NA,TRBJ2-7
CSAWGNEQYF,TGCAGCGCCTGGGGGAACGAGCAGTACTTC,TRBV29-1,NA,NA,TRBJ2-7
CSGRQGGTYEQYF,TGCAGCGGACGACAGGGAGGCACCTACGAGCAGTACTTC,TRBV29-1,NA,NA,TRBJ2-7
CASSQDQSSYNEQFF,TGCGCCAGCAGCCAAGATCAGTCCTCCTACAATGAGCAGTTCTTC,TRBV4-3,NA,NA,TRBJ2-1
CASSQAIPVGTNTGELFF,TGCGCCAGCAGCCAAGCCATCCCTGTGGGGACGAACACCGGGGAGCTGTTTTTT,TRBV4-1,NA,NA,TRBJ2-2
CASSLFLHSTGWVQPQHF,TGTGCCAGCAGTTTATTTCTCCATTCGACTGGCTGGGTTCAGCCCCAGCATTTT,TRBV28,NA,once,TRBJ1-5
CASSQVGLQYGYTF,TGCGCCAGCAGCCAAGTGGGCCTGCAGTATGGCTACACCTTC,TRBV4-1,NA,NA,TRBJ1-2
CASSLGTGPGGGYTF,TGTGCCAGCAGCCTCGGAACTGGGCCAGGCGGTGGCTACACCTTC,TRBV9,NA,once,TRBJ1-2
CASSHGPQTTGELFF,TGCGCCAGCAGCCACGGCCCACAGACCACCGGGGAGCTGTTTTTT,TRBV4-1,NA,once,TRBJ2-2
CSVDGRGGGYTF,TGCAGCGTTGACGGCAGGGGCGGCGGCTACACCTTC,TRBV29-1,NA,NA,TRBJ1-2
CASSRRGGDGYTF,TGTGCCAGCAGTCGGAGGGGAGGAGATGGCTACACCTTC,TRBV27,NA,NA,TRBJ1-2
CASSPDRAGANVLTF,TGTGCCAGCTCACCCGACCGCGCAGGGGCCAACGTCCTGACTTTC,TRBV18,NA,NA,TRBJ2-6
CASGDRGDQPQHF,TGTGCCAGCGGTGACAGGGGAGATCAGCCCCAGCATTTT,TRBV16,TRBD1,NA,TRBJ1-5
CASSVARGGASNTGELFF,TGTGCCAGCAGCGTAGCTAGGGGGGGAGCCTCAAACACCGGGGAGCTGTTTTTT,TRBV9,NA,NA,TRBJ2-2
CRPEGEYEQYF,TGCAGGCCAGAGGGGGAATACGAGCAGTACTTC,TRBV20-1,NA,NA,TRBJ2-7
CASSLAGVSTEAFF,TGTGCCAGCAGCTTAGCCGGGGTTTCCACTGAAGCTTTCTTT,TRBV7-3,NA,NA,TRBJ1-1
CASSISSGVSYEQYF,TGTGCCAGTAGTATTTCTAGCGGGGTTTCCTACGAGCAGTACTTC,TRBV19,TRBD2,NA,TRBJ2-7
CASSFGPANEQFF,TGTGCCAGCAGCTTTGGCCCCGCCAATGAGCAGTTCTTC,TRBV5-6,NA,NA,TRBJ2-1
CASSLGTHSDTQYF,TGTGCCAGCAGTTTAGGGACACACTCAGATACGCAGTATTTT,TRBV27,NA,NA,TRBJ2-3
CASSFGAGNLGLGYTF,TGTGCCAGCAGCTTCGGGGCAGGGAATTTGGGTCTGGGCTACACCTTC,TRBV7-9,NA,NA,TRBJ1-2
CASSDTSVHEQYF,TGTGCCAGCAGCGATACTAGCGTCCACGAGCAGTACTTC,TRBV7-2,TRBD2,NA,TRBJ2-7
CASSVAAGGDEQFF,TGTGCCAGCAGTGTCGCAGCGGGAGGGGATGAGCAGTTCTTC,TRBV6-4,TRBD2,NA,TRBJ2-1
CAISESGRLWPYAEAFF,TGTGCCATCAGTGAGTCGGGACGTTTATGGCCGTACGCTGAAGCTTTCTTT,TRBV10-3,NA,NA,TRBJ1-1
CAWSQPAFPPYNEQFF,TGTGCCTGGAGCCAACCGGCCTTCCCGCCCTACAATGAGCAGTTCTTC,TRBV30,NA,NA,TRBJ2-1
CASSSQGFDQETQYF,TGTGCCAGCAGCTCCCAGGGGTTTGACCAAGAGACCCAGTACTTC,TRBV11-2,NA,NA,TRBJ2-5
CASSQKLAGVVDTQYF,TGCGCCAGCAGCCAAAAACTAGCGGGAGTCGTTGATACGCAGTATTTT,TRBV5-1,TRBD2,NA,TRBJ2-3
CASSPSGHIYEQYF,TGTGCCAGCAGCCCCTCGGGACACATCTACGAGCAGTACTTC,TRBV7-9,NA,NA,TRBJ2-7
CASSSPRVASNQPQHF,TGTGCCAGCAGTTCCCCCAGGGTAGCAAGCAATCAGCCCCAGCATTTT,TRBV28,NA,NA,TRBJ1-5
CASSSRLAGGPYEQYF,TGTGCCAGCAGTTCGCGACTAGCGGGAGGCCCCTACGAGCAGTACTTC,TRBV27,TRBD2,NA,TRBJ2-7
CAISEEDTREEFF,TGTGCCATCAGTGAAGAGGACACCCGAGAGGAGTTCTTC,TRBV10-3,NA,NA,TRBJ2-1
CASSSRGERLDTQYF,TGTGCCAGCAGCTCGCGGGGGGAACGGTTAGATACGCAGTATTTT,TRBV7-6,TRBD2,NA,TRBJ2-3
CATKTKGGTGELFF,TGTGCCACCAAAACGAAGGGGGGCACCGGGGAGCTGTTTTTT,TRBV7-9,NA,NA,TRBJ2-2
CASSLVGGTEAFF,TGTGCCAGCAGTTTGGTGGGCGGCACTGAAGCTTTCTTT,TRBV28,NA,NA,TRBJ1-1
CASSLGSWAGSYEQYF,TGCGCCAGCAGCTTGGGTTCCTGGGCAGGCTCCTACGAGCAGTACTTC,TRBV5-1,NA,NA,TRBJ2-7
CASNGGRELFF,TGTGCCAGTAATGGAGGCCGGGAGCTGTTTTTT,TRBV19,NA,once,TRBJ2-2
CASSFGLTGQETQYF,TGCGCCAGCAGTTTCGGTCTTACGGGACAAGAGACCCAGTACTTC,TRBV4-1,NA,NA,TRBJ2-5
CASSLNNRADEQYF,TGTGCCAGCAGCCTCAATAACCGGGCAGACGAGCAGTACTTC,TRBV11-1,NA,NA,TRBJ2-7
CASSFEGGYTF,TGCGCCAGCAGCTTTGAGGGTGGCTACACCTTC,TRBV5-1,NA,NA,TRBJ1-2
CASSQDLWDTEAFF,TGTGCCAGCAGCCAAGATCTATGGGACACTGAAGCTTTCTTT,TRBV4-2,NA,few,TRBJ1-1
CASSLGGRGEKLFF,TGTGCCAGCAGCTTAGGCGGACGTGGTGAAAAACTGTTTTTT,TRBV11-2,NA,NA,TRBJ1-4
CASSEGGQRAPYEQYF,TGTGCCAGCAGTGAAGGTGGCCAGCGGGCTCCCTACGAGCAGTACTTC,TRBV2,NA,NA,TRBJ2-7
CASSDQGAALYEQYF,TGTGCCAGCTCGGACCAGGGGGCGGCCCTCTACGAGCAGTACTTC,TRBV27,TRBD1,NA,TRBJ2-7
CASSLYGTGQGAGYGYTF,TGCGCCAGCAGCTTGTACGGAACGGGTCAGGGGGCGGGCTATGGCTACACCTTC,TRBV5-1,TRBD1,NA,TRBJ1-2
CASGRLGGTGASYEQYF,TGTGCCAGCGGAAGACTGGGGGGGACAGGGGCGTCCTACGAGCAGTACTTC,TRBV27,TRBD1,NA,TRBJ2-7